The clone carrying this TCR beta chain was observed a handful of times. The antigen remains unidentified. The data were obtained in a study of T-cell reconstitution after alpha-beta-depleted transplantation in children. Germline V gene data show CDR1 as SNHLY and CDR2 as FYNNEI. The CDR3 spans 19 residues. V was clipped by 8 bases and J by 0 bases; unmatched bases: 16. The study's findings and limits: Diversity and T-cell counts at one year after transplant derived mostly from new T cells.

This sample's TCRbeta library carried unique molecular identifier barcodes. Using its own MiXCR run on the PCR reads, TCRdb lists one record per CDR3 protein. The table has about 110,000 distinct CDR3 sequences, under 13% seen once. The material was PBMCs, obtained before TCRalphabeta/CD19-depleted stem cell transplant. The V call is TRBV2, the J call TRBJ2-3; 11 bases are shared with TRBD2. The TCR comes from a boy between 2 and 10 years old with acute lymphoblastic leukemia, due to receive a stem cell transplant. The CDR3 sequence: CASCSPDTSGRESTDTQYF. The DNA of the CDR3 is TGTGCCAGCTGCTCCCCCGATACTAGCGGGAGAGAAAGCACAGATACGCAGTATTTT.